A single sample gave rise to the 15 T cell receptor beta chains below, sequenced in a study of vaccination and CD4 T cells after COVID-19. Antigen specificity for these receptors is unknown. Researchers used the Oncomine TCR Beta short-read assay to sequence DNA from cultured CD4+ T cells. TCRdb redid the calling of the PCR reads with MiXCR, one entry per CDR3 protein. The sample has about 21,000 distinct CDR3 sequences, around three quarters seen once; the top ten hold just over 8.5%. Treatment: approximately 9-day PBMC culture with coronavirus spike peptide pools or control peptides (ViraFEST assay). The sample taken for sequencing was CD4+ T cells from blood, cultured in vitro. Receptors originate from a human donor who had recovered from COVID-19.

This clonotype was counted between two and nine times. This chain connects TRBV3-1 to TRBJ1-2, with 9 bases that match TRBD1. V shed 7 bases, J shed 6 bases, and the junction held 6 bases outside the gene matches. The germline V gene encodes CDR1 LGHDT and CDR2 YNNKEL (reference sequence). The CDR3 consists of 13 residues. The CDR3 nucleotides are TGTGCCAGCACCCAGGACAGGGGAGATGGCTACACCTTC. This encodes CASTQDRGDGYTF.

V and J are TRBV7-2 and TRBJ2-5; no reliable D call. This CDR3 is built from 16 residues. Germline values: CDR1 SGHTA, CDR2 FQGNSA. The ends were cut back, 5 bases at V and 5 bases at J, with 21 bases in the middle. The CDR3, as DNA: TGTGCCAGCAGCGAACCCGTGGTGGCAGCCGGGGAGACCCAGTACTTC. It encodes CASSEPVVAAGETQYF.

The V and J genes are TRBV7-8 and TRBJ2-4; D is uncertain. Trimming cost V 4 bases and J 5 bases, with 15 bases left between them. This CDR3 has 15 amino acids. CDR1 is SGHVS and CDR2 is FQNEAQ in the germline V gene. The CDR3 DNA follows: TGTGCCAGCAGCTACCTCCGCGACTCTGAAAACATTCAGTACTTC. It yields the protein CASSYLRDSENIQYF.

The V gene is TRBV20-1, the J gene TRBJ2-7; D not certain. Trimming left V 6 bases short and J 3 bases short, with 9 bases between. This CDR3 region has 11 residues. CDR1 and CDR2 (germline): DFQATT, SNEGSKA (reference sequence). The CDR3 reads CSAPTHYEQYF. The CDR3 DNA reads TGCAGTGCCCCGACCCACTACGAGCAGTACTTC.

The V and J genes are TRBV24-1 and TRBJ1-2, with 11 positions matching TRBD1. With 4 bases clipped from V and 5 bases from J, the junction kept 5 bases outside the gene matches. The CDR3 is 15 residues long. CDR1 and CDR2 (germline): KGHDR, SFDVKD. The CDR3 region has the DNA TGTGCCACCAGTGAATCGGACAGGGGGCCATATGGCTACACCTTC. It yields the protein CATSESDRGPYGYTF.

As to this clonotype: One end of the junction does not line up with germline, which may come from a read error. V gene TRBV30 combines with J gene TRBJ2-7; tentatively, D is TRBD1 (6 bases). Germline-derived CDR1 and CDR2 are GTSNPN and SVGIG (reference sequence). This CDR3 has 15 residues. CDR3 coding DNA: TGTACCTGGGAAATGATCGGGACACGGCCCTACGAGCAGTACTTC. Protein sequence: CTWEMIGTRPYEQYF.

This clonotype is a singleton in its sample. J is TRBJ2-1 and V is TRBV7-2; D gene ambiguous. CDR1 SGHTA and CDR2 FQGNSA come from the germline V gene. This CDR3 comprises 13 residues. V was shortened by 5 bases and J by 4 bases, with 9 bases between the two germline ends. The CDR3 region has the DNA TGTGCCAGCAGCCGTGAGAGTTACAATGAGCAGTTCTTC. Translated, it gives CASSRESYNEQFF.

Turning to this clonotype: The junction departs from the called germline gene at one end, perhaps through a read error. The V call is TRBV6-5, the J call TRBJ1-1; D call uncertain. Germline CDR1 reads MNHEY; CDR2 reads SVGAGI. CDR3 length: 14 residues. The CDR3 spells CVSSYRYSNTEAFF. In DNA, the CDR3 is TGTGTCAGCAGTTACCGGTACAGTAACACTGAAGCTTTCTTT.

The J gene is TRBJ1-1, the V gene TRBV19, with D unresolved. Trimming stripped 5 bases from V and 1 base from J, with 11 bases between. The germline V gene encodes CDR1 LNHDA and CDR2 SQIVND (reference sequence). The CDR3 totals 14 residues. The DNA of the CDR3 is TGTGCCAGTAGTCCCGGACGGGAGAACACTGAAGCTTTCTTT. Its protein product is CASSPGRENTEAFF.

The chain has TRBV24-1 and TRBJ2-3, with 7 bases fitting TRBD2. V shed 2 bases and J 8 bases; nucleotides not matched to a gene: 9. This CDR3 is 15 amino acids long. The germline V gene encodes CDR1 KGHDR and CDR2 SFDVKD. DNA of the CDR3: TGTGCCACCAGTGATTCTAGCGGTGCGAGAGGTACGCAGTATTTT. Translation: CATSDSSGARGTQYF.

This clonotype was observed once. The rearrangement uses TRBV30 and TRBJ1-5; D gene uncertain. V dropped 2 bases and J dropped 5 bases, with 10 bases sitting between them. Germline CDR1 reads GTSNPN; CDR2 reads SVGIG (reference sequence). The CDR3 length is 13 residues. The DNA for the CDR3 is TGTGCCTGGAGTTCGGCAAACCATCAGCCCCAGCATTTT. Protein: CAWSSANHQPQHF.

The V call is TRBV30, the J call TRBJ1-1; D unresolved. Trimming left V 2 bases short and J 6 bases short, with 13 bases between. Germline values: CDR1 GTSNPN, CDR2 SVGIG (reference sequence). The CDR3 has 13 residues. The CDR3 bases are TGTGCCTGGAGTACCGACGGCCGACCTGAAGCTTTCTTT. Protein: CAWSTDGRPEAFF.

The CDR3 loop reads CASSLARPSPQQYF. The CDR3 nucleotides are TGTGCCAGCAGTTTAGCGCGGCCGTCTCCACAGCAGTACTTC. The rearrangement links TRBV27 to TRBJ2-7, with no clear D. CDR1 and CDR2 from the germline V gene are MNHEY and SMNVEV (reference sequence). CDR3 length equals 14 residues. V lost 2 bases and J 8 bases, leaving 16 bases between the germline ends.

This sequence joins TRBV6-5 and TRBJ1-2; D possibly corresponds to TRBD1 (5 bases). Trimming removed 3 bases from V and 4 bases from J, with 18 bases in between. CDR3 length: 16 amino acids. Per the germline V gene, CDR1 is MNHEY and CDR2 is SVGAGI. Here the CDR3 reads CASSYKPPRGVYGYTF. The CDR3, as DNA: TGTGCCAGCAGTTATAAACCCCCCAGAGGGGTCTATGGCTACACCTTC.

The V gene is TRBV28, the J gene TRBJ1-5; D is ambiguous. Trimming cost V 4 bases and J 7 bases, with 8 bases left between them. This CDR3 contains 12 residues. In germline, CDR1 is MDHEN, CDR2 SYDVKM. The CDR3 is CASSSIGQPQHF. In DNA, the CDR3 is TGTGCCAGCAGTTCGATAGGGCAGCCCCAGCATTTT.